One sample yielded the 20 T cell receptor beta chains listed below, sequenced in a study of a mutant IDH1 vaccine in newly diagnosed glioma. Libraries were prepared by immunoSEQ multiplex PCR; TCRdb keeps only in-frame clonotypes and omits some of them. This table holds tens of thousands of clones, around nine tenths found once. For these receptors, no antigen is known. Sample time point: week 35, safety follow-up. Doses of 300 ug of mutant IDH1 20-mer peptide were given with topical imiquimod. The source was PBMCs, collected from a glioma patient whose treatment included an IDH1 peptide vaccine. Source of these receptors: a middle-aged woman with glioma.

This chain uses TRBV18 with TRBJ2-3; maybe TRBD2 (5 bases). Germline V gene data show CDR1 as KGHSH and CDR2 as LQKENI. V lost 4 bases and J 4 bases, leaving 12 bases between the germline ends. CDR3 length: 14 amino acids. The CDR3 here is CASSQLGPPDTQYF. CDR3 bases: TGTGCCAGCTCACAACTAGGCCCCCCAGATACGCAGTATTTT.

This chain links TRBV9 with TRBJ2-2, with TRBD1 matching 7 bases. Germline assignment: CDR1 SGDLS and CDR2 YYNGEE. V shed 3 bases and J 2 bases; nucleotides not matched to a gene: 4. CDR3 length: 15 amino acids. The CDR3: CASSARGRNTGELFF. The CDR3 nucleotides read TGTGCCAGCAGCGCTAGGGGGCGCAACACCGGGGAGCTGTTTTTT.

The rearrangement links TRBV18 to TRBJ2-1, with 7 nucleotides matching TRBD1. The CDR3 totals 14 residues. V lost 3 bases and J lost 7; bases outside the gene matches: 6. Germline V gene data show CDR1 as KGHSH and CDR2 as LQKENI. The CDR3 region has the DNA TGTGCCAGCTCACCGTGGGACAGTCGGAATGAGCAGTTCTTC. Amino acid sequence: CASSPWDSRNEQFF.

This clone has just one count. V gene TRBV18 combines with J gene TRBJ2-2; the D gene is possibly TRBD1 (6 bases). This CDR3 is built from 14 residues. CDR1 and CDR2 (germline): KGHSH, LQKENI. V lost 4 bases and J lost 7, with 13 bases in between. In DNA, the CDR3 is TGTGCCAGCTCACTCACAGGGTCGGACGGGGAGCTGTTTTTT. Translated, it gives CASSLTGSDGELFF.

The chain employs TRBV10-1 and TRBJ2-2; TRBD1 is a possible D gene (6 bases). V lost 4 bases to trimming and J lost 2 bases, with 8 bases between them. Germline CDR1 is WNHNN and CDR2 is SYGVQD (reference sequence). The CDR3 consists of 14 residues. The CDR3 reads CASSAQGNTGELFF. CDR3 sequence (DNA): TGCGCCAGCAGTGCACAGGGCAACACCGGGGAGCTGTTTTTT.

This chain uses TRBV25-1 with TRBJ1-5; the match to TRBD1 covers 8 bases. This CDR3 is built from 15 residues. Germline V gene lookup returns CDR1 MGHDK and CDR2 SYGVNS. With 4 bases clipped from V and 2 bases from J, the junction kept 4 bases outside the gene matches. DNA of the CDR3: TGTGCCAGCAGTGCCGACAGGGGTGGCAATCAGCCCCAGCATTTT. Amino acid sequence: CASSADRGGNQPQHF.

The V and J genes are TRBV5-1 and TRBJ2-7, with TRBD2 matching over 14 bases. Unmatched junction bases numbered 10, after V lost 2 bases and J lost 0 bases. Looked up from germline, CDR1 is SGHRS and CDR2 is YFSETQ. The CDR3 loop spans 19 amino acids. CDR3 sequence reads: CASSLIGLAGGSDSYEQYF. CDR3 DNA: TGCGCCAGCAGCTTAATCGGACTAGCGGGGGGTTCCGACTCCTACGAGCAGTACTTC. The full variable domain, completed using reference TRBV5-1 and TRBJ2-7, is KAGVTQTPRYLIKTRGQQVTLSCSPISGHRSVSWYQQTPGQGLQFLFEYFSETQRNKGNFPGRFSGRQFSNSRSEMNVSTLELGDSALYLCASSLIGLAGGSDSYEQYFGPGTRLTVT.

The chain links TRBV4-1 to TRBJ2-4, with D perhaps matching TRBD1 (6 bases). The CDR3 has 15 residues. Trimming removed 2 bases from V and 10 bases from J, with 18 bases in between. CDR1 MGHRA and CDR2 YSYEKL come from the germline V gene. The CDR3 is CASSQLGQGQGIQYF. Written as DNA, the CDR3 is TGCGCCAGCAGCCAACTGGGGCAGGGACAAGGGATTCAGTACTTC.

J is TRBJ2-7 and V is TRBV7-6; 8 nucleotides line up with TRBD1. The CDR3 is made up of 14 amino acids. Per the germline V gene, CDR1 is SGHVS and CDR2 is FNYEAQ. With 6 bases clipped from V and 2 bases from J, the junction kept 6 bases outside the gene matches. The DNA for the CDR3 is TGTGCCAGCAGTCCTCGACAGGGGCCCTACGAGCAGTACTTC. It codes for CASSPRQGPYEQYF.

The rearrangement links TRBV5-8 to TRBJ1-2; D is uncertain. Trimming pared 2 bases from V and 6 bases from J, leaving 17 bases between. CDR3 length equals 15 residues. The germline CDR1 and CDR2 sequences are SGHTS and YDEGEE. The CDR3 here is CASSLIGGSIHGYTF. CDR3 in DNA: TGTGCCAGCAGCTTAATCGGCGGCAGTATACATGGCTACACCTTC.

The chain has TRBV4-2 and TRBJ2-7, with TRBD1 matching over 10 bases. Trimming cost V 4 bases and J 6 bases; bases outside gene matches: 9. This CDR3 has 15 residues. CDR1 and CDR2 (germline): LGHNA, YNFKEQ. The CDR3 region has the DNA TGTGCCAGCAGCCTATCCGGGACAGGGGAGGGCGAGCAGTACTTC. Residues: CASSLSGTGEGEQYF.

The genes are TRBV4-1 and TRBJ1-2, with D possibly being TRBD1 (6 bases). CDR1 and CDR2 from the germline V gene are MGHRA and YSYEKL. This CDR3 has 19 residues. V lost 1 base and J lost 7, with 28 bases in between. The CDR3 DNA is TGCGCCAGCAGCCAAGTCGGGCCGCCCTTGGGGGCTAATCATGGTGGCTACACCTTC. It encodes CASSQVGPPLGANHGGYTF.

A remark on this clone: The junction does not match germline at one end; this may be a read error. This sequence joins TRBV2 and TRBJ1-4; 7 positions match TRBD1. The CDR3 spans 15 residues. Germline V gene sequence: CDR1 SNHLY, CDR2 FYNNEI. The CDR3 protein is CASSEGGRSNEKLFF. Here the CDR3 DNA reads TGTGCCAGCAGCGAAGGGGGCAGGAGTAATGAAAAACTGTTTTTT.

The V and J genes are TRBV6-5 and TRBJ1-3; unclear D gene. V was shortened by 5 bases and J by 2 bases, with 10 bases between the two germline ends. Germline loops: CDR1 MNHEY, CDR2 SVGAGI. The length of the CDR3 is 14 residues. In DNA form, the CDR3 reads TGTGCCAGCAGTCCCGCGTCGGCTGGAAACACCATATATTTT. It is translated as CASSPASAGNTIYF.

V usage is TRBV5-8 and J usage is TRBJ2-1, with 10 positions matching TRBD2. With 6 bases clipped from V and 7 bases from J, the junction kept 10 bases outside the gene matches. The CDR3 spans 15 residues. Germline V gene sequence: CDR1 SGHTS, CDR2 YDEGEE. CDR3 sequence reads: CASKTAGGPKNEQFF. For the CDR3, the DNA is TGTGCCAGCAAGACAGCGGGAGGGCCTAAAAATGAGCAGTTCTTC.

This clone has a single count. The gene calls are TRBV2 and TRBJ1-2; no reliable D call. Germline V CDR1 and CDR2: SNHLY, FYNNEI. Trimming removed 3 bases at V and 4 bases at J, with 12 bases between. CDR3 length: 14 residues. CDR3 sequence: CASSDPLGSYGYTF. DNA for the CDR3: TGTGCCAGCAGTGACCCCCTAGGGTCCTATGGCTACACCTTC.

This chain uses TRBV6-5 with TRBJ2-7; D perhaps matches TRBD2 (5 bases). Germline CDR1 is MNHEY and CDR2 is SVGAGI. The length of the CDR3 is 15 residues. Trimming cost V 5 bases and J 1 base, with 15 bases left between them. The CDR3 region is CASSPYGESSYEQYF. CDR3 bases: TGTGCCAGCAGTCCCTACGGGGAATCGTCCTACGAGCAGTACTTC.

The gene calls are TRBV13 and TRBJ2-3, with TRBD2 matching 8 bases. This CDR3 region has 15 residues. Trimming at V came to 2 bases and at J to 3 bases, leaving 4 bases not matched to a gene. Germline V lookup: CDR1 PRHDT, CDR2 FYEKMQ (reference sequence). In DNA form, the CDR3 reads TGTGCCAGCAGCTTATACGGGGGGGTAACAGATACGCAGTATTTT. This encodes CASSLYGGVTDTQYF.

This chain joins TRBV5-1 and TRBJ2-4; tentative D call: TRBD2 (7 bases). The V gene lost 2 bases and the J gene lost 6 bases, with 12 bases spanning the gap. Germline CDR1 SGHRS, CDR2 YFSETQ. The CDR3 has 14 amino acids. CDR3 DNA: TGCGCCAGCAGCTTTCTCGGGGGGCCAAACATTCAGTACTTC. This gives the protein CASSFLGGPNIQYF. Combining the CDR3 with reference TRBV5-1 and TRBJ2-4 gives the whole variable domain KAGVTQTPRYLIKTRGQQVTLSCSPISGHRSVSWYQQTPGQGLQFLFEYFSETQRNKGNFPGRFSGRQFSNSRSEMNVSTLELGDSALYLCASSFLGGPNIQYFGAGTRLSVL.

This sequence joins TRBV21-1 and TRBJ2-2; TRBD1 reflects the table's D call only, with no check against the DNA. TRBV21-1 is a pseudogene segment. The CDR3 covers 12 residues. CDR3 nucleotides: TGTGCCAGCAGCAAAGTCAGCGGGGAGCTGTTTTTT. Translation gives CASSKVSGELFF.